What follows are 5 T cell receptor beta chains derived from one specimen sequenced in a study of OX40 agonist ivuxolimab in advanced cancers. Assay used: immunoSEQ multiplex PCR; TCRdb lists only in-frame clones, some missing. The sample has tens of thousands of clones, 83% seen once. The sample consisted of CD4+ or CD8+ T cells sorted from blood, taken in a trial of the OX40 agonist ivuxolimab. The source of these receptors is an adult with an advanced solid tumor such as melanoma, head and neck, liver or kidney cancer.

V gene TRBV5-6 combines with J gene TRBJ2-1; 12 nucleotides match TRBD2. Germline CDR1 reads SGHDT; CDR2 reads YYEEEE. The junction had 6 bases not matched to a gene; V was cut back by 4 bases and J by 7 bases. The CDR3 runs to 15 residues. The CDR3 loop reads CASSLASGRGNEQFF. DNA for the CDR3: TGTGCCAGCAGCCTCGCTAGCGGGAGGGGAAATGAGCAGTTCTTC. Complete variable domain (other parts from reference TRBV5-6 and TRBJ2-1): DAGVTQSPTHLIKTRGQQVTLRCSPKSGHDTVSWYQQALGQGPQFIFQYYEEEERQRGNFPDRFSGHQFPNYSSELNVNALLLGDSALYLCASSLASGRGNEQFFGPGTRLTVL.

V gene TRBV19 combines with J gene TRBJ1-5; D is unresolved. V was cut by 8 bases and J by 3 bases, with 17 bases left in between. The germline gives CDR1 LNHDA, CDR2 SQIVND (reference sequence). The CDR3 has 15 residues. The CDR3 protein is CASCPLAPFNQPQHF. As DNA, the CDR3 is TGTGCCAGTTGTCCTTTGGCCCCCTTCAATCAGCCCCAGCATTTT.

The chain carries TRBV6-1 and TRBJ2-7; D gene ambiguous. CDR1 and CDR2 (germline): MNHNS, SASEGT. CDR3 length equals 14 residues. Trimming took off 4 bases at V and 4 bases at J, with 14 bases between the two ends. In nucleotides, the CDR3 is TGTGCCAGCAGTGCGACGGACCCCCGATACGAGCAGTACTTC. Translation: CASSATDPRYEQYF.

This clone showed up just a few times. V is TRBV2 and J is TRBJ2-7; possible D gene TRBD1, 6 bases. CDR1 SNHLY and CDR2 FYNNEI come from the germline V gene. The CDR3 totals 15 residues. The ends were cut back, 2 bases at V and 0 bases at J, with 11 bases in the middle. The CDR3 nucleotides are TGTGCCAGCAGTGAATTTGACAGGAGCTCCTACGAGCAGTACTTC. Its protein is CASSEFDRSSYEQYF.

This chain links TRBV11-2 with TRBJ1-6, with a possible D match to TRBD1 (5 bases). The length of the CDR3 is 13 residues. In germline, CDR1 is SGHAT, CDR2 FQNNGV. V was clipped by 5 bases and J by 8 bases, with 10 bases between them. In DNA, the CDR3 is TGTGCCAGCAGCCCCCTGGGGGATTCACCCCTCCACTTT. Translation gives CASSPLGDSPLHF.